These T cell receptor beta chains were read from a single sample in a study of blood T cell repertoires in COVID-19. Assay used: immunoSEQ multiplex PCR; TCRdb lists only in-frame clones, some missing. The top ten clones hold roughly 6.8% of a sample with about 250,000 clones, about 91% of them seen once. Sequencing was done on a sample of peripheral blood. The receptors were gathered from a young woman with COVID-19, enrolled during active disease. The CDR3 runs from the conserved cysteine through the conserved F or W. D genes are given only for firm matches.

.	TRBV9	TRBJ1-4	CASSPRAANEKLFF
TRBD1	TRBV5-6	TRBJ2-1	CASSLGGQVVDEQFF
.	TRBV6-5	TRBJ1-5	CASSYDQGDPGQPQHF
.	TRBV24-1	TRBJ2-6	CATSDFQQGSGANVLTF
TRBD2	TRBV7-2	TRBJ2-5	CASELGGGLVTQYF
TRBD2	TRBV9	TRBJ2-7	CASSLGLAVGGEQYF
.	TRBV6-5	TRBJ2-5	CASSYLREETQYF
.	TRBV5-5	TRBJ1-6	CASSLYLGDSPLHF
TRBD2	TRBV12-3/TRBV12-4	TRBJ2-1	CASSFSGRPFF
.	TRBV6-6	TRBJ1-2	CASSYGALNYGYTF
.	TRBV7-9	TRBJ2-1	CASSSQGKANEQFF
TRBD1	TRBV24-1	TRBJ2-1	CATSDLAGGAANEQFF
.	TRBV6-5	TRBJ2-5	CASSSQGGGGQETQYF
TRBD1	TRBV6-5	TRBJ1-3	CASSRGQYSGNTIYF
.	TRBV5-4	TRBJ2-7	CASSTKRQATYEQYF
.	TRBV19	TRBJ2-1	CASSQTGTLNNEQFF
.	TRBV6-6	TRBJ1-2	CASSYYPGDYGYTF
TRBD2	TRBV27	TRBJ2-5	CASSLSRSGSGTQYF
.	TRBV28	TRBJ2-6	CASSLLVGGISGANVLTF